The 25 T cell receptor beta chains below all came from one sample that was sequenced in a study of shared clonotypes between healthy human individuals. Sequencing was performed with immunoSEQ multiplex PCR; in TCRdb, only in-frame clones are kept and a portion is missing. This table has about 1.1 million clones, 77% appearing once. Specimen: memory CD4+ T cells from PBMCs. Specified subset: CD45RA-negative fraction. These receptors originate from a young man in good health. Some clones in this sample may be carry-over from other donors' samples.

For this clone: The sample holds other DNA sequences that translate to the same CDR3. The V call is TRBV7-6, the J call TRBJ1-2, with 11 bases lining up with TRBD1. In germline, CDR1 is SGHVS, CDR2 FNYEAQ. The CDR3 runs to 14 residues. J lost 3 bases, V lost 5 bases, and 2 bases had no gene match. CDR3: CASSPGQGDYGYTF. Here the CDR3 DNA reads TGTGCCAGCAGCCCGGGACAGGGGGACTATGGCTACACCTTC.

The chain employs TRBV29-1 and TRBJ2-3, with D tentatively TRBD1 or TRBD2 (6 bases each). Per germline, CDR1 SQVTM and CDR2 ANQGSEA. Trimming cost V 3 bases and J 9 bases, with 16 bases left between them. The CDR3 is 13 amino acids. CDR3 in DNA: TGCAGCGTTGAGGGGGGCCGTACTGTAACGCAGTATTTT. Protein: CSVEGGRTVTQYF.

The genes are TRBV7-2 and TRBJ2-7; D might be TRBD2 (6 bases). Trimming cost V 5 bases and J 4 bases, with 18 bases left between them. The CDR3 spans 15 residues. Per germline, CDR1 SGHTA and CDR2 FQGNSA. CDR3 protein: CASSPTGGMGYEQYF. For the CDR3, the DNA is TGTGCCAGCAGCCCCACGGGCGGGATGGGTTACGAGCAGTACTTC.

The V call is TRBV27, the J call TRBJ2-7; 9 positions agree with TRBD2. CDR3 length equals 13 residues. V was pared by 8 bases and J by 6 bases, with 8 bases of the junction left unmatched. Germline CDR1 is MNHEY and CDR2 is SMNVEV (reference sequence). The CDR3 DNA reads TGTGCCAGCCAGGGACTAGCCCGCCCCGAGCAGTACTTC. This sequence encodes CASQGLARPEQYF.

The J gene is TRBJ2-2, the V gene TRBV28; 9 nucleotides agree with TRBD1. The CDR3 runs 16 residues. J was trimmed by 0 bases and V by 10 bases; bases with no gene match: 9. Germline-derived CDR1 and CDR2 are MDHEN and SYDVKM. CDR3 loop: CAIPKGDRANTGELFF. The CDR3 nucleotides read TGTGCCATCCCAAAGGGGGACAGGGCGAACACCGGGGAGCTGTTTTTT.

The V and J genes are TRBV5-1 and TRBJ1-1, with D possibly TRBD1 on 6 matching bases. V was shortened by 4 bases and J by 1 base, with 17 bases between the two germline ends. The CDR3 is 16 amino acids. The germline CDR1 and CDR2 sequences are SGHRS and YFSETQ. The CDR3 DNA sequence: TGCGCCAGCAGCACCCAATCACAGGGAACGAACACTGAAGCTTTCTTT. Amino acid sequence: CASSTQSQGTNTEAFF. The full variable domain, rest sourced from reference TRBV5-1 and TRBJ1-1, is KAGVTQTPRYLIKTRGQQVTLSCSPISGHRSVSWYQQTPGQGLQFLFEYFSETQRNKGNFPGRFSGRQFSNSRSEMNVSTLELGDSALYLCASSTQSQGTNTEAFFGQGTRLTVV.

The chain is built from TRBV2 and TRBJ2-7; the match to TRBD2 covers 9 bases. The CDR3 consists of 11 residues. The trim removed 5 bases at V and 11 bases at J, leaving 4 bases unmatched. Germline assignment: CDR1 SNHLY and CDR2 FYNNEI. The DNA of the CDR3 is TGTGCCAGCAGTATAGCGGGAGAGAAGTACTTC. This encodes CASSIAGEKYF.

A word on this clone: A much bigger clone sits one base away, suggesting this may be a read error. V and J are TRBV5-1 and TRBJ1-1, with D uncertain. This CDR3 contains 13 residues. Deletions cut 2 bases from V and 4 bases from J, with 9 bases between. Per germline, CDR1 SGHRS and CDR2 YFSETQ. The CDR3: CASSFYSATEAFF. Written as DNA, the CDR3 is TGCGCCAGCAGCTTTTACAGTGCCACTGAAGCTTTCTTT.

The chain couples TRBV7-8 to TRBJ2-7, with 7 bases matching TRBD1. Trimming cost V 5 bases and J 3 bases; bases outside gene matches: 10. The CDR3 runs to 15 residues. From germline, CDR1 is SGHVS and CDR2 FQNEAQ. This CDR3 is CASSTRQGSNYEQYF. Here the CDR3 DNA reads TGTGCCAGCAGCACCAGACAGGGCAGTAACTACGAGCAGTACTTC.

The chain carries TRBV11-2 and TRBJ2-1, with D tentatively TRBD1 or TRBD2 (6 bases each). Germline CDR1 reads SGHAT; CDR2 reads FQNNGV. The CDR3 runs to 15 residues. Trimming took 3 bases from V and 9 from J, leaving 18 bases between them. The CDR3 spells CASSFPAQGGGEQFF. The DNA for the CDR3 is TGTGCCAGCAGCTTCCCGGCACAGGGAGGCGGTGAGCAGTTCTTC.

The count of this clone is one. This could be a read error, since a much larger clone is one nucleotide away. The sample contains more than one DNA sequence encoding this CDR3. The rearrangement links TRBV11-3 to TRBJ1-1; tentatively, D is TRBD1 (6 bases). V lost 0 bases, J lost 5 bases, and 7 bases lay in between. The CDR3 is made up of 13 amino acids. From germline, CDR1 is SGHNT and CDR2 YENEEA. The CDR3 here is CASSLEGGTEAFF. The CDR3 region has the DNA TGTGCCAGCAGCTTAGAAGGGGGAACTGAAGCTTTCTTT.

The rearrangement links TRBV28 to TRBJ1-4; perhaps TRBD1 as D (6 bases). Trimming pared 6 bases from V and 4 bases from J, leaving 15 bases between. CDR1 and CDR2 (germline): MDHEN, SYDVKM. CDR3 length equals 15 residues. As DNA, the CDR3 is TGTGCCAGCAGCGAGACAGGACAGAGTAATGAAAAACTGTTTTTT. It yields the protein CASSETGQSNEKLFF.

The V gene is TRBV5-4, the J gene TRBJ2-5, with 9 positions matching TRBD2. This CDR3 contains 15 residues. After removal of 4 bases from V and 4 bases from J, the junction contained 8 bases not matched to a gene. Germline CDR1 and CDR2: SGHNT and YYREEE (reference sequence). CDR3 sequence: CASSPGGRASETQYF. The CDR3, as DNA: TGTGCCAGCAGCCCGGGCGGGAGGGCCTCAGAGACCCAGTACTTC.

The V gene is TRBV27, the J gene TRBJ2-1; a weak D match, TRBD2 (6 bases). Looked up from germline, CDR1 is MNHEY and CDR2 is SMNVEV (reference sequence). This CDR3 comprises 14 residues. Trimming left V 6 bases short and J 1 base short, with 10 bases between. The CDR3 coding sequence is TGTGCCAGCAGGCGGGATGGATCCTACAATGAGCAGTTCTTC. Translating gives CASRRDGSYNEQFF.

The table lists this clone with a few counts. The V gene is TRBV6-1, the J gene TRBJ1-1; the D is unclear. The germline gives CDR1 MNHNS, CDR2 SASEGT. V shed 1 base and J shed 1 base, with 7 bases lying between them. The CDR3 runs to 14 residues. The CDR3 coding sequence is TGTGCCAGCAGTGAAGGGGTCTCGAACACTGAAGCTTTCTTT. It encodes CASSEGVSNTEAFF.

The genes are TRBV5-4 and TRBJ2-2; unclear D gene. V lost 2 bases and J lost 4, with 6 bases in between. From germline, CDR1 is SGHNT and CDR2 YYREEE (reference sequence). The CDR3 is 13 amino acids. CDR3 DNA sequence: TGTGCCAGCAGCTTCACTACCACCGGGGAGCTGTTTTTT. This gives the protein CASSFTTTGELFF.

The V and J genes are TRBV19 and TRBJ2-5, with TRBD2 identical over 11 bases. The CDR3 spans 15 residues. V shed 5 bases and J 9 bases; nucleotides not matched to a gene: 11. CDR1 and CDR2 from the germline V gene are LNHDA and SQIVND (reference sequence). CDR3 region: CASSWGTSGEGSQYF. CDR3 sequence (DNA): TGTGCCAGTAGTTGGGGGACTAGCGGTGAGGGGTCCCAGTACTTC.

As to this clone: A single base separates this from a much larger clone, so it may be a read error. The sample carries other DNA sequences with the same CDR3. This chain joins TRBV7-3 and TRBJ2-1, with 12 nucleotides matching TRBD2. The CDR3 loop spans 15 amino acids. Losses at the gene ends were 3 bases for V and 5 bases for J; bases not matched to a gene: 2. Germline V gives CDR1 SGHTA, CDR2 FQGTGA. The CDR3 loop reads CASSFGLAGNNEQFF. CDR3 nucleotide sequence: TGTGCCAGCAGCTTCGGACTAGCGGGAAACAATGAGCAGTTCTTC.

The CDR3 protein is CASSDGQIQETQYF. CDR3 DNA sequence: TGTGCCAGCAGCGACGGACAGATCCAAGAGACCCAGTACTTC. The J gene is TRBJ2-5, the V gene TRBV7-7; weak D call: TRBD1 (6 bases). The CDR3 is 14 amino acids. Looked up from germline, CDR1 is SSHAT and CDR2 is FNYEAQ (reference sequence). The V end lost 5 bases, the J end lost 1 base, and 11 bases lay between the germline ends.

In this sample, this clone turned up once. The chain couples TRBV19 to TRBJ2-7, with D possibly called TRBD1 or TRBD2 (5 bases each). V shed 0 bases and J shed 4 bases, with 13 bases lying between them. Germline V CDR1 and CDR2: LNHDA, SQIVND (reference sequence). The CDR3 spans 15 residues. DNA for the CDR3: TGTGCCAGTAGTATAGACCCGGGACCCCGATACGAGCAGTACTTC. Translation: CASSIDPGPRYEQYF.

The chain recombines TRBV28 with TRBJ1-2, with 9 bases aligning to TRBD1. Germline CDR1 and CDR2: MDHEN and SYDVKM. The CDR3 length is 13 residues. V shed 5 bases and J 8 bases; nucleotides not matched to a gene: 6. CDR3 sequence reads: CASSQGTGLGYTF. The CDR3 nucleotides are TGTGCCAGCAGTCAAGGGACAGGGCTCGGCTACACCTTC.

The chain has TRBV5-6 and TRBJ2-7; possibly TRBD1 for D (5 bases). There are 13 residues in the CDR3. Germline loops: CDR1 SGHDT, CDR2 YYEEEE. V shed 2 bases and J shed 2 bases, with 8 bases lying between them. DNA of the CDR3: TGTGCCAGCAGCTTTCAGGGCACCTACGAGCAGTACTTC. Translated, it gives CASSFQGTYEQYF.

Comments on this clone: Other DNA sequences within the sample encode an identical CDR3. The genes are TRBV5-1 and TRBJ2-5; weak D call: TRBD2 (5 bases). The V and J ends lost 7 bases and 1 base respectively, with 11 bases between them. This CDR3 is built from 13 residues. In germline, CDR1 is SGHRS, CDR2 YFSETQ. The CDR3 DNA reads as TGCGCCAGCCGCCCCACTAGCCAAGAGACCCAGTACTTC. Protein product: CASRPTSQETQYF.

The gene calls are TRBV2 and TRBJ1-3; D remains ambiguous. The CDR3 sequence is 14 residues long. CDR1 is SNHLY, CDR2 FYNNEI, per germline. V was cut by 3 bases and J by 0 bases, with 6 bases left in between. The DNA for the CDR3 is TGTGCCAGCAGTGATACAGTCTCTGGAAACACCATATATTTT. It encodes CASSDTVSGNTIYF.

The gene calls are TRBV30 and TRBJ1-6, with 8 bases lining up with TRBD1. V dropped 2 bases and J dropped 10; count of bases not matched to a gene: 10. The CDR3 loop spans 15 amino acids. Per the germline V gene, CDR1 is GTSNPN and CDR2 is SVGIG (reference sequence). The CDR3 spells CAWSTTGQDGSPLHF. The CDR3 DNA reads as TGTGCCTGGAGTACTACGGGACAGGACGGCTCACCCCTCCACTTT.